The sequence of this T cell receptor (beta chain) was determined in a study of Ad26.COV2.S vaccination and SARS-CoV-2 variants. Unmatched junction bases numbered 4, after V lost 3 bases and J lost 1 base. Per the germline V gene, CDR1 is SGHNT and CDR2 is YYREEE (reference sequence). This CDR3 contains 15 residues. Treatment: 19 received Ad26.COV2.S at low or high dose, single or two shots; roughly five received placebo; per-sample allocation not given. The samples date from day 63 after the first vaccine or placebo injection. Measured with immunoSEQ multiplex PCR; TCRdb has only the in-frame clones, and not every one. The table records 350,000 to 400,000 clones, roughly nine tenths of them present only once.

This receptor was taken from a person aged 18-60 years who received the Ad26.COV2.S COVID-19 vaccine or a placebo. This chain connects TRBV5-4 to TRBJ2-7; 10 positions agree with TRBD1. The sample here was peripheral blood, taken in a trial of Ad26.COV2.S vaccine versus placebo. The CDR3 DNA sequence: TGTGCCAGCAGCTCCGGGACAGGGGATTCCTACGAGCAGTACTTC. This sequence encodes CASSSGTGDSYEQYF.